One sample yielded the 7 T cell receptor beta chains listed below, sequenced in a study of blood T cell repertoires in COVID-19. Libraries were prepared by immunoSEQ multiplex PCR; TCRdb keeps only in-frame clonotypes and omits some of them. The sample carries around 200,000 clones, 83% recorded once. Source material: peripheral blood. Receptors originate from a woman in her thirties with COVID-19, enrolled during active disease.

Only one count was recorded for this clone. The chain uses TRBV19 and TRBJ2-3; 7 bases fit TRBD1. CDR1 and CDR2 (germline): LNHDA, SQIVND (reference sequence). J gave up 0 bases and V 6 bases, and 6 bases lay outside the gene matches. The CDR3 is 15 amino acids. The CDR3 DNA follows: TGTGCCAGTAGAAGGGACAGATCTAGCACAGATACGCAGTATTTT. This sequence encodes CASRRDRSSTDTQYF.

The chain links TRBV5-4 to TRBJ1-2; 10 nucleotides agree with TRBD1. CDR3 length equals 15 residues. Germline loops: CDR1 SGHNT, CDR2 YYREEE (reference sequence). V dropped 0 bases and J dropped 2; count of bases not matched to a gene: 1. The CDR3 protein is CASSLAGQGNYGYTF. Here the CDR3 DNA reads TGTGCCAGCAGCTTGGCGGGACAGGGGAACTATGGCTACACCTTC.

This chain links TRBV6-5 with TRBJ1-2; 7 nucleotides agree with TRBD1. Germline assignment: CDR1 MNHEY and CDR2 SVGAGI. This CDR3 contains 14 residues. V lost 7 bases to trimming and J lost 2 bases; unmatched junction nucleotides: 7. CDR3 nucleotide sequence: TGTGCCAGCACTAGAGGGGGCGCGAACTATGGCTACACCTTC. Amino acid sequence: CASTRGGANYGYTF.

Concerning this clone itself: The same CDR3 arises from other DNA sequences in this sample as well. Here the CDR3 DNA reads TGTGCCAGTAGTATTACTAGCGGGAGCACAGATACGCAGTATTTT. This gives the protein CASSITSGSTDTQYF. V is TRBV19 and J is TRBJ2-3; 9 nucleotides match TRBD2. Germline CDR1 and CDR2: LNHDA and SQIVND (reference sequence). Trimming cost V 3 bases and J 0 bases; bases outside gene matches: 1. This CDR3 region has 15 residues.

The chain employs TRBV19 and TRBJ2-2, with TRBD2 matching over 7 bases. CDR3 length: 16 amino acids. The ends lost 6 bases at V and 5 bases at J; junction bases unmatched: 12. Germline V CDR1 and CDR2: LNHDA, SQIVND (reference sequence). The CDR3 here is CASRPTGGGWTGELFF. The CDR3 DNA sequence: TGTGCCAGTAGACCCACGGGGGGAGGGTGGACCGGGGAGCTGTTTTTT. Using reference TRBV19 and TRBJ2-2 for the parts outside the CDR3, the full variable domain is DGGITQSPKYLFRKEGQNVTLSCEQNLNHDAMYWYRQDPGQGLRLIYYSQIVNDFQKGDIAEGYSVSREKKESFPLTVTSAQKNPTAFYLCASRPTGGGWTGELFFGEGSRLTVL.

J is TRBJ2-1 and V is TRBV6-2 or TRBV6-3; possibly TRBD2 for D (5 bases). In germline, CDR1 is MNHEY, CDR2 SVGEGT. V dropped 6 bases and J dropped 7 bases, with 16 bases sitting between them. The CDR3 loop spans 14 amino acids. The CDR3 here is CASSGPRTLNEQFF. The CDR3 DNA is TGTGCCAGCAGCGGACCGCGGACTTTGAATGAGCAGTTCTTC.

The chain links TRBV7-2 to TRBJ2-3; TRBD2 aligns across 10 bases. Germline CDR1 is SGHTA and CDR2 is FQGNSA. The CDR3 runs to 17 residues. V gave up 1 base and J gave up 1 base; unmatched junction bases: 5. CDR3 sequence: CASSLVPLAGGTDTQYF. The CDR3 DNA sequence: TGTGCCAGCAGCTTAGTCCCCCTAGCGGGGGGCACAGATACGCAGTATTTT. The variable domain in full, completed from reference TRBV7-2 and TRBJ2-3, reads GAGVSQSPSNKVTEKGKDVELRCDPISGHTALYWYRQSLGQGLEFLIYFQGNSAPDKSGLPSDRFSAERTGGSVSTLTIQRTQQEDSAVYLCASSLVPLAGGTDTQYFGPGTRLTVL.